The present TCR beta chain was sequenced within a study of PD-L1 blockade in urothelial cancer. Study at large: The year 2014 saw patients start atezolizumab, 1,200 mg intravenously every 3 weeks. Patients' histories included 0 to 3 prior chemotherapy regimens. It was at 3 weeks (second dose) and 6 weeks after treatment start that blood was analyzed.

As for time point: peripheral blood 6 weeks after treatment start. Patients each gave 1 to 8 samples, pretreatment and on-treatment. Germline V lookup: CDR1 SGHNT, CDR2 YYREEE (reference sequence). V shed 2 bases and J 4 bases; nucleotides not matched to a gene: 2. The CDR3 sequence is 14 residues long. Libraries were prepared by immunoSEQ multiplex PCR; TCRdb keeps only in-frame clonotypes and omits some of them. The sample holds some 110,000 clones, 75% to 95% seen once. Here the sequenced sample was PBMCs, taken around atezolizumab (anti-PD-L1) treatment. The chain carries TRBV5-4 and TRBJ2-1, with TRBD2 matching 8 bases. The TCR was taken from a man between 60 and 75 years old with urothelial cancer. The CDR3 sequence is CASSLAGAYNEQFF. The CDR3 DNA reads TGTGCCAGCAGCTTAGCGGGAGCTTACAATGAGCAGTTCTTC.